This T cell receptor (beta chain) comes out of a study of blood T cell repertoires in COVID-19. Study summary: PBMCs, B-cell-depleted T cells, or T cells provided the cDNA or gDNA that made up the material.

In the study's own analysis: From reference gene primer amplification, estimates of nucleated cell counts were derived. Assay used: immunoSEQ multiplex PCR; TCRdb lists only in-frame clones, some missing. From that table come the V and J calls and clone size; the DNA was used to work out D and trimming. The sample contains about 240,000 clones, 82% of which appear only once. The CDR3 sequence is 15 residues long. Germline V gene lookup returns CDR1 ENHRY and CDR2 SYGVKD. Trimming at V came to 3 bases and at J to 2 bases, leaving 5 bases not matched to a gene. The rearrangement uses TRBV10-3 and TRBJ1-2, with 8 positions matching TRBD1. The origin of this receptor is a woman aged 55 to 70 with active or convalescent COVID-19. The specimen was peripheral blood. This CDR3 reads CAISETGTGNYGYTF. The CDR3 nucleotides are TGTGCCATCAGTGAAACCGGGACAGGCAACTATGGCTACACCTTC.